The TCR beta chain described here comes from a study of shared T cell receptors in the human thymus. Profiled with immunoSEQ multiplex PCR; TCRdb holds only in-frame clones, not every one. Among hundreds of thousands of clones, 70% to 90% were seen once, and the ten largest hold roughly 0.01%. Germline CDR1 reads GTSNPN; CDR2 reads SVGIG (reference sequence). The germline V and J ends were trimmed by 4 bases and 4 bases, with 13 bases remaining between them. The CDR3 is 14 residues long. These same data were also listed under a study on human thymus T cells. As that study records: The thymus was resected at corrective cardiac surgery. Across thymic and blood repertoires, the usage of V and J genes appeared to be biased.

This sequence joins TRBV30 and TRBJ1-4; D unresolved. Specimen: thymocytes. This TCR was recovered from a girl under three years old with a congenital heart defect. The CDR3 DNA follows: TGTGCCTGGACAGGACTATCGTTTAATGAAAAACTGTTTTTT. Amino acid sequence: CAWTGLSFNEKLFF.